A single T cell receptor beta chain is shown here with its context. The sample comes from a study of blood T cell repertoires in COVID-19. The V gene end was trimmed by 6 bases and the J gene end by 5 bases; junction bases not matched to a gene: 3. CDR1 and CDR2 from the germline V gene are SNHLY and FYNNEI. This CDR3 spans 12 amino acids. Per the original data handling: Estimation of nucleated cell counts was performed using reference gene primer amplification. TCRdb keeps only in-frame clones here, not all; method: immunoSEQ multiplex PCR. The V and J calls and clone size were taken over from that table, and D and trimming were inferred from the DNA. The table records about 32,000 clones, 65% to 90% of them present only once.

The clonotype comes from a woman older than 75 with active or convalescent COVID-19. The specimen was peripheral blood. V gene TRBV2 combines with J gene TRBJ1-2, with TRBD1 identical over 7 bases. The CDR3 protein is CASRQGEYGYTF. The CDR3 nucleotides read TGTGCCAGCAGGCAGGGGGAGTATGGCTACACCTTC. Filled out from reference TRBV2 and TRBJ1-2, the complete variable domain reads EPEVTQTPSHQVTQMGQEVILRCVPISNHLYFYWYRQILGQKVEFLVSFYNNEISEKSEIFDDQFSVERPDGSNFTLKIRSTKLEDSAMYFCASRQGEYGYTFGSGTRLTVV.